This T cell receptor (beta chain) appears in the sequencing data of a study of PD-1 blockade in classical Hodgkin lymphoma. Turning to this clone: Its matching antigen is unknown.

Study-wide results and caveats: Complete responders matched newly diagnosed patients in baseline diversity. Individuals initiating nivolumab under 1 year after ASCT were excluded. Relative to healthy donors, newly diagnosed patients reportedly had lower baseline TCR diversity, which was reported as lower still in relapsed/refractory patients.

The method was immunoSEQ multiplex PCR; TCRdb's version includes in-frame clones alone and lacks a portion of them. The table lists 60,000 or so clones, roughly 90% of them singletons. Following autologous stem cell transplantation, relapse occurred in every patient, and exposure to brentuximab vedotin varied. The best responses consisted of complete response, partial response or progressive disease. The sample here was peripheral blood mononuclear cells (PBMCs), taken at baseline. The sequence was collected from a human donor with classical Hodgkin lymphoma.

The DNA of the CDR3 is TGTGCCAGCAGCGCCAGGGACTTTAATTCACCCCTCCACTTT. Residues: CASSARDFNSPLHF. The chain has TRBV9 and TRBJ1-6; D is possibly TRBD1 (5 bases). Germline V gene sequence: CDR1 SGDLS, CDR2 YYNGEE. Trimming shortened V by 3 bases and J by 6 bases, and 10 bases separated the two germline ends. The CDR3 has 14 residues.